This passage covers 2 T cell receptor beta chains from one sample sequenced in a study of T cells in Graves' hyperthyroidism and ophthalmopathy. RNA transcripts served as the template for amplifying TCR beta CDR3 regions. First-round RT-PCR of the TCR CDR3 relied on the HTBI primer set. TCRdb called the multiplex PCR reads again in MiXCR, with one record for every CDR3 protein. The table includes approximately 520,000 distinct CDR3 sequences, roughly 24% detected once. Sequenced material: blood. All receptors derive from a woman in her twenties or thirties with Graves' ophthalmopathy.

This clonotype has a count of ten or more. V usage is TRBV15 and J usage is TRBJ2-7; TRBD2 agrees at 7 bases. Germline trimming cut 0 bases from V and 3 bases from J; bases unmatched to any gene: 2. This CDR3 is 14 amino acids long. Germline V gene sequence: CDR1 LNHNV, CDR2 YYDKDF (reference sequence). The CDR3 DNA reads TGTGCCACCAGCAGAGAGGGCGGGAGCTACGAGCAGTACTTC. This sequence encodes CATSREGGSYEQYF.

The chain recombines TRBV19 with TRBJ2-7; 7 positions match TRBD1. The CDR3 has 14 residues. V dropped 5 bases and J dropped 4; count of bases not matched to a gene: 8. Germline V gene lookup returns CDR1 LNHDA and CDR2 SQIVND (reference sequence). The CDR3 protein is CASSPGTAEYEQYF. DNA for the CDR3: TGTGCCAGTAGTCCCGGGACAGCTGAGTACGAGCAGTACTTC. Together with reference TRBV19 and TRBJ2-7, the CDR3 gives the full variable domain: DGGITQSPKYLFRKEGQNVTLSCEQNLNHDAMYWYRQDPGQGLRLIYYSQIVNDFQKGDIAEGYSVSREKKESFPLTVTSAQKNPTAFYLCASSPGTAEYEQYFGPGTRLTVT.